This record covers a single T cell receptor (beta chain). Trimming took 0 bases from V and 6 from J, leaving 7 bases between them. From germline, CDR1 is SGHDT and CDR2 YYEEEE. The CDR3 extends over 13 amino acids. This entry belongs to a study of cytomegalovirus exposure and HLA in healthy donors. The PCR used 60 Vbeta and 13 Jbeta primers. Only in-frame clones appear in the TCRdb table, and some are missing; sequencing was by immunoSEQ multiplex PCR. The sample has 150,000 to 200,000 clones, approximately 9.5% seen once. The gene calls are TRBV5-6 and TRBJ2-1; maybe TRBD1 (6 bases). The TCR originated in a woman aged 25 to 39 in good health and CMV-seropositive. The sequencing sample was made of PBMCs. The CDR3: CASSLDRVNEQFF. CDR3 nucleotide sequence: TGTGCCAGCAGCTTGGACAGGGTCAATGAGCAGTTCTTC. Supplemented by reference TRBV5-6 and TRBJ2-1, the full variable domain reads DAGVTQSPTHLIKTRGQQVTLRCSPKSGHDTVSWYQQALGQGPQFIFQYYEEEERQRGNFPDRFSGHQFPNYSSELNVNALLLGDSALYLCASSLDRVNEQFFGPGTRLTVL.